This passage covers 27 T cell receptor beta chains from one sample sequenced in a study of T cell responses to AZD1222 COVID-19 vaccine. Clones were sequenced by immunoSEQ multiplex PCR, and TCRdb holds only the in-frame ones, with some missing. Among 120,000 or so clones listed, 65% to 85% were seen once. The specimen comprised peripheral blood, sampled on day 0 of AZD1222 vaccination. All receptors come from an adult in good health.

This chain uses TRBV4-1 with TRBJ1-1, with TRBD1 matching 7 bases. CDR3 size: 15 residues. J was trimmed by 3 bases and V by 4 bases; bases with no gene match: 8. CDR1 MGHRA and CDR2 YSYEKL come from the germline V gene. In nucleotides, the CDR3 is TGCGCCAGCAGCCTAGGGGGCGGCTTGGACACTGAAGCTTTCTTT. It is translated as CASSLGGGLDTEAFF.

The sample holds a few counts of this clone. The rearrangement uses TRBV4-1 and TRBJ2-7, with 14 positions matching TRBD2. Per germline, CDR1 MGHRA and CDR2 YSYEKL. Unmatched junction bases numbered 4, after V lost 0 bases and J lost 0 bases. This CDR3 has 18 amino acids. The chain's CDR3 is CASSQEGTSGGYSYEQYF. The CDR3, as DNA: TGCGCCAGCAGCCAAGAGGGGACTAGCGGGGGCTACTCCTACGAGCAGTACTTC.

V gene TRBV3-1 (or the pseudogene TRBV3-2) combines with J gene TRBJ2-5; 10 positions match TRBD2. The CDR3 contains 15 residues. The ends lost 3 bases at V and 7 bases at J; junction bases unmatched: 8. CDR1 and CDR2 (germline): LGHDT, YNNKEL (reference sequence). CDR3 protein: CASSQGLARTGTQYF. CDR3 nucleotide sequence: TGTGCCAGCAGCCAGGGACTAGCGCGGACGGGGACCCAGTACTTC.

The chain joins TRBV24-1 to TRBJ1-5; D possibly corresponds to TRBD1 (5 bases). V lost 4 bases to trimming and J lost 6 bases, with 12 bases between them. The CDR3 sequence is 14 residues long. CDR1 is KGHDR and CDR2 is SFDVKD in the germline V gene. CDR3 in DNA: TGTGCCACCAGTGAGTCCCAGGGAGGTCAGCCCCAGCATTTT. The encoded protein is CATSESQGGQPQHF.

V usage is TRBV5-1 and J usage is TRBJ2-5; D perhaps matches TRBD2 (5 bases). V lost 4 bases and J lost 1, with 11 bases in between. This CDR3 is built from 14 residues. Per the germline V gene, CDR1 is SGHRS and CDR2 is YFSETQ. CDR3 sequence reads: CASSPDGVQETQYF. CDR3 DNA: TGCGCCAGCAGCCCGGACGGGGTCCAAGAGACCCAGTACTTC. Supplemented by reference TRBV5-1 and TRBJ2-5, the full variable domain reads KAGVTQTPRYLIKTRGQQVTLSCSPISGHRSVSWYQQTPGQGLQFLFEYFSETQRNKGNFPGRFSGRQFSNSRSEMNVSTLELGDSALYLCASSPDGVQETQYFGPGTRLLVL.

With respect to this clone: The sample holds other DNA sequences that translate to the same CDR3. J is TRBJ2-3 and V is TRBV7-2; 9 positions match TRBD2. Germline V CDR1 and CDR2: SGHTA, FQGNSA. The CDR3 contains 15 residues. V trimming: 3 bases; J trimming: 6 bases; junction bases outside the gene matches: 7. The CDR3 is CASSLAGGPADTQYF. CDR3 DNA: TGTGCCAGCAGCTTGGCGGGAGGGCCAGCGGATACGCAGTATTTT.

The CDR3 coding sequence is TGCGCCAGCAGCCAAGATCGAGGGGACGGAGGCTATGGCTACACCTTC. Amino acids: CASSQDRGDGGYGYTF. V is TRBV4-3 and J is TRBJ1-2; D possibly corresponds to TRBD1 (5 bases). This CDR3 has 16 amino acids. The germline V and J ends were trimmed by 0 bases and 4 bases, with 15 bases remaining between them. Germline lookup yields CDR1 LGHNA and CDR2 YSLEER.

Only a few counts were recorded for this clone. The rearrangement joins TRBV7-8 to TRBJ2-7, with TRBD2 identical over 11 bases. The CDR3 runs 18 residues. J was trimmed by 0 bases and V by 5 bases; bases with no gene match: 12. Per germline, CDR1 SGHVS and CDR2 FQNEAQ. CDR3 amino acids: CASSNQLAGGRSSYEQYF. CDR3 coding DNA: TGTGCCAGCAGCAATCAATTAGCGGGGGGGAGGAGCTCCTACGAGCAGTACTTC.

CDR3 in amino acids: CASSFGQGGSNQPQHF. CDR3 nucleotide sequence: TGTGCCAGCAGCTTCGGACAGGGCGGAAGCAATCAGCCCCAGCATTTT. The chain employs TRBV7-9 and TRBJ1-5, with 8 bases identical to TRBD1. J lost 1 base, V lost 3 bases, and 5 bases had no gene match. CDR1 is SEHNR and CDR2 is FQNEAQ in the germline V gene (reference sequence). CDR3 size: 16 residues.

This clone is a singleton in its sample. This chain uses TRBV25-1 with TRBJ2-3; TRBD2 agrees at 8 bases. Germline V gene lookup returns CDR1 MGHDK and CDR2 SYGVNS. With 6 bases clipped from V and 3 bases from J, the junction kept 14 bases outside the gene matches. The CDR3 covers 17 residues. CDR3 in amino acids: CASRGIRIAGSTDTQYF. The CDR3 DNA is TGTGCCAGCAGGGGAATTAGGATAGCGGGATCGACAGATACGCAGTATTTT.

This clone has just a few counts. V usage is TRBV4-3 and J usage is TRBJ1-4; a weak D match, TRBD1 (6 bases). V was shortened by 3 bases and J by 5 bases, with 13 bases between the two germline ends. This CDR3 has 15 residues. In germline, CDR1 is LGHNA, CDR2 YSLEER. CDR3 in amino acids: CASSHPDRENEKLFF. The CDR3 bases are TGCGCCAGCAGCCACCCGGACAGAGAGAATGAAAAACTGTTTTTT.

V is TRBV5-4 and J is TRBJ1-1, with D unclear. V lost 4 bases and J 2 bases, leaving 21 bases between the germline ends. The CDR3 is 17 amino acids. Germline V CDR1 and CDR2: SGHNT, YYREEE (reference sequence). The CDR3, as DNA: TGTGCCAGCAGCCGGAACTACGGGGTCCAGAGAAACACTGAAGCTTTCTTT. It translates to CASSRNYGVQRNTEAFF.

V usage is TRBV5-6 and J usage is TRBJ1-6, with D possibly TRBD1 on 6 matching bases. Germline V lookup: CDR1 SGHDT, CDR2 YYEEEE. Trimming took 4 bases from V and 9 from J, leaving 17 bases between them. This CDR3 comprises 15 residues. The CDR3 loop is CASSQGLGGSSPLHF. CDR3 bases: TGTGCCAGCAGCCAAGGACTAGGGGGGAGTTCACCCCTCCACTTT.

The chain couples TRBV7-2 to TRBJ1-3; D uncertain. Deletions cut 2 bases from V and 6 bases from J, with 11 bases between. The germline V gene encodes CDR1 SGHTA and CDR2 FQGNSA. The CDR3 runs 14 residues. The CDR3 spells CASSLWAALNTIYF. CDR3 DNA: TGTGCCAGCAGCTTATGGGCAGCTCTAAACACCATATATTTT.

The chain links TRBV18 to TRBJ1-2; D is unresolved. V lost 0 bases and J 4 bases, leaving 12 bases between the germline ends. The CDR3 has 15 amino acids. Germline loops: CDR1 KGHSH, CDR2 LQKENI. The CDR3 is CASSPPRVGSYGYTF. In nucleotides, the CDR3 is TGTGCCAGCTCACCACCACGGGTGGGGAGCTATGGCTACACCTTC.

The chain couples TRBV20-1 to TRBJ1-1; D uncertain. The germline gives CDR1 DFQATT, CDR2 SNEGSKA (reference sequence). The CDR3 length is 11 residues. Trimming took off 3 bases at V and 3 bases at J, with 5 bases between the two ends. The CDR3 protein is CSARADTEAFF. DNA of the CDR3: TGCAGTGCTAGGGCGGACACTGAAGCTTTCTTT.

The V gene is TRBV27, the J gene TRBJ2-5; the D is unclear. CDR1 and CDR2 from the germline V gene are MNHEY and SMNVEV (reference sequence). The CDR3 has 14 residues. V was trimmed by 5 bases and J by 0 bases, leaving 10 bases between them. The CDR3 region is CASSATLYQETQYF. The CDR3 bases are TGTGCCAGCAGTGCCACCCTGTACCAAGAGACCCAGTACTTC.

The rearrangement joins TRBV19 to TRBJ1-1; 8 nucleotides line up with TRBD1. V trimming: 5 bases; J trimming: 1 base; junction bases outside the gene matches: 3. CDR1 is LNHDA and CDR2 is SQIVND in the germline V gene (reference sequence). The CDR3 runs 14 residues. The CDR3 is CASSRRGRNTEAFF. CDR3 in DNA: TGTGCCAGTAGTCGCAGGGGGCGGAACACTGAAGCTTTCTTT.

The chain recombines TRBV7-9 with TRBJ2-3, with D possibly matching TRBD1 (8 bases). Deletions cut 7 bases from V and 3 bases from J, with 17 bases between. Germline CDR1 is SEHNR and CDR2 is FQNEAQ (reference sequence). CDR3 length: 15 amino acids. CDR3 sequence reads: CASTPGQGGTDTQYF. DNA of the CDR3: TGTGCCAGCACCCCCGGACAGGGAGGGACAGATACGCAGTATTTT.

This clone has a handful of counts. The gene calls are TRBV14 and TRBJ1-2; TRBD1 matches at 8 bases. The CDR3 totals 15 residues. V was pared by 4 bases and J by 4 bases, with 8 bases of the junction left unmatched. Per germline, CDR1 SGHDN and CDR2 FVKESK. The chain's CDR3 is CASSPRTGSPYGYTF. The DNA for the CDR3 is TGTGCCAGCAGCCCGCGGACAGGGTCCCCCTATGGCTACACCTTC.

The chain has TRBV18 and TRBJ2-7, with 12 bases that match TRBD2. CDR3 length: 15 residues. The V and J ends lost 2 bases and 6 bases, in that order; junction bases with no gene match: 5. Germline-derived CDR1 and CDR2 are KGHSH and LQKENI. CDR3 sequence: CASSPWASGRGEQYF. The CDR3 nucleotides read TGTGCCAGCTCACCATGGGCTAGCGGGAGGGGCGAGCAGTACTTC.

V and J are TRBV11-2 and TRBJ1-2, with a weak D call TRBD1 (5 bases). Trimming cost V 2 bases and J 4 bases, with 17 bases left between them. Germline V lookup: CDR1 SGHAT, CDR2 FQNNGV. The CDR3 loop spans 16 amino acids. The chain's CDR3 is CASSLTSWGSGYGYTF. The CDR3 nucleotides are TGTGCCAGCAGCTTAACTTCGTGGGGCTCCGGCTATGGCTACACCTTC.

The rearrangement links TRBV18 to TRBJ1-2; no firm D call. The V gene lost 2 bases and the J gene lost 4 bases, with 20 bases spanning the gap. Germline CDR1 is KGHSH and CDR2 is LQKENI. This CDR3 region has 17 residues. The CDR3: CASSPRANVDPLYGYTF. Here the CDR3 DNA reads TGTGCCAGCTCACCAAGGGCCAATGTTGACCCCCTCTATGGCTACACCTTC.

For the CDR3, the DNA is TGTGCCAGCAGCTTAGGCCCCTTTTTAAGCTGGAATAGCGGGAGTGGTGAGCAGTACTTC. Translated, it gives CASSLGPFLSWNSGSGEQYF. The V gene is TRBV7-4, the J gene TRBJ2-7; 9 positions agree with TRBD2. Germline-derived CDR1 and CDR2 are SGHVT and SQSDAQ. The CDR3 is 20 amino acids. Losses at the gene ends were 1 base for V and 7 bases for J; bases not matched to a gene: 23.

The chain uses TRBV15 and TRBJ2-7; weak D call: TRBD1 (5 bases). This CDR3 contains 12 residues. V was trimmed by 5 bases and J by 4 bases, leaving 9 bases between them. Germline assignment: CDR1 LNHNV and CDR2 YYDKDF (reference sequence). CDR3 DNA: TGTGCCACCAGCTGGGGCAGGTACGAGCAGTACTTC. Translation gives CATSWGRYEQYF.

This chain uses TRBV5-4 with TRBJ2-1, with D possibly being TRBD1 (5 bases). The V end lost 1 base, the J end lost 10 bases, and 12 bases lay between the germline ends. The CDR3 sequence is 13 residues long. Germline lookup yields CDR1 SGHNT and CDR2 YYREEE (reference sequence). CDR3 protein: CASSLQGDEEQFF. The CDR3 nucleotides are TGTGCCAGCAGCTTGCAAGGGGATGAGGAGCAGTTCTTC.

In DNA form, the CDR3 reads TGTGCCAGCAGTTTGCGGGGGGGAGAACAGCCCCAGCATTTT. Translation gives CASSLRGGEQPQHF. This chain uses TRBV28 with TRBJ1-5; possibly TRBD1 for D (5 bases). This CDR3 is built from 14 residues. V lost 3 bases and J lost 7, with 13 bases in between. CDR1 and CDR2 (germline): MDHEN, SYDVKM.